The 16 T cell receptor beta chains presented below share a single source sample, sequenced in a study of blood T cell repertoires in COVID-19. Generated by immunoSEQ multiplex PCR, the TCRdb table keeps only in-frame clones and is missing some. Of over 110,000 clones listed, around 89% are singletons. The sequencing sample was made of peripheral blood. The origin of the receptors is a human donor in a cohort sampled during active COVID-19.

The genes are TRBV6-6 and TRBJ1-2; tentatively, D is TRBD1 (5 bases). The V end lost 2 bases, the J end lost 5 bases, and 18 bases lay between the germline ends. Germline V gives CDR1 MNHNY, CDR2 SVGAGI (reference sequence). The CDR3 has 16 amino acids. The CDR3, as DNA: TGTGCCAGCAGTTACCGGGGCCGGGAGCTTCGGTATGGCTACACCTTC. Amino acid sequence: CASSYRGRELRYGYTF.

The chain joins TRBV5-1 to TRBJ2-5; a possible D gene is TRBD1 (8 bases). Germline CDR1 is SGHRS and CDR2 is YFSETQ. This CDR3 is built from 15 residues. V was cut by 7 bases and J by 2 bases, with 18 bases left in between. CDR3 loop: CASGSDRGLQETQYF. The CDR3 DNA reads as TGCGCCAGCGGCTCCGACAGGGGACTACAAGAGACCCAGTACTTC.

The chain is built from TRBV6-5 and TRBJ1-5, with D maybe TRBD1 (6 bases). The CDR3 has 15 residues. CDR1 MNHEY and CDR2 SVGAGI come from the germline V gene. V dropped 5 bases and J dropped 2 bases, with 13 bases sitting between them. Here the CDR3 reads CASSHREPGNQPQHF. In DNA form, the CDR3 reads TGTGCCAGCAGTCACAGGGAACCTGGCAATCAGCCCCAGCATTTT.

This rearrangement joins TRBV6-1 to TRBJ2-7; D ambiguous. The CDR3 consists of 12 residues. V was pared by 2 bases and J by 4 bases, with 6 bases between. Germline CDR1 and CDR2: MNHNS and SASEGT. CDR3 in DNA: TGTGCCAGCAGTGAAACCAGGTACGAGCAGTACTTC. Its translation: CASSETRYEQYF.

The rearrangement joins TRBV30 to TRBJ2-5; maybe TRBD2 (5 bases). Looked up from germline, CDR1 is GTSNPN and CDR2 is SVGIG (reference sequence). Deletions cut 5 bases from V and 9 bases from J, with 13 bases between. The CDR3 sequence is 11 residues long. The CDR3 loop reads CAWDGGGPQYF. The CDR3 coding sequence is TGTGCCTGGGACGGAGGAGGACCCCAGTACTTC.

The V call is TRBV7-9, the J call TRBJ1-2; 7 nucleotides agree with TRBD1. With V trimmed by 6 bases and J by 1 base, 8 bases remained unmatched. The germline V gene has CDR1 SEHNR and CDR2 FQNEAQ (reference sequence). CDR3 length equals 15 residues. The CDR3 loop reads CASSYLRDSNYGYTF. CDR3 in DNA: TGTGCCAGCAGTTACTTACGGGACAGTAACTATGGCTACACCTTC.

This chain links TRBV30 with TRBJ1-1; D is undetermined. The CDR3 is 13 amino acids. V was clipped by 5 bases and J by 1 base, with 11 bases between them. Germline values: CDR1 GTSNPN, CDR2 SVGIG (reference sequence). CDR3 nucleotide sequence: TGTGCCTGGGGTGATCATAGGAACACTGAAGCTTTCTTT. It specifies CAWGDHRNTEAFF.

The V gene is TRBV11-2, the J gene TRBJ2-2, with D tentatively TRBD1 (6 bases). The V end was cut by 6 bases, the J end by 0 bases, with 14 bases between. This CDR3 spans 16 amino acids. Germline V gene sequence: CDR1 SGHAT, CDR2 FQNNGV. CDR3: CASSQAGTTNTGELFF. For the CDR3, the DNA is TGTGCCAGCAGTCAAGCCGGGACAACGAACACCGGGGAGCTGTTTTTT.

J is TRBJ1-2 and V is TRBV29-1; D is ambiguous. The germline V and J ends were trimmed by 5 bases and 4 bases, with 5 bases remaining between them. This CDR3 spans 10 amino acids. Germline CDR1 and CDR2: SQVTM and ANQGSEA. In nucleotides, the CDR3 is TGCAGCGTTTCCAGCTATGGCTACACCTTC. As protein: CSVSSYGYTF.

This chain links TRBV3-1 (or the pseudogene TRBV3-2) with TRBJ2-7, with 10 nucleotides matching TRBD1. CDR3 length: 16 residues. Germline V gene lookup returns CDR1 LGHDT and CDR2 YNNKEL (reference sequence). Germline trimming cut 0 bases from V and 5 bases from J; bases unmatched to any gene: 7. The CDR3 protein is CASSQEQGQGYNEQYF. The CDR3 DNA follows: TGTGCCAGCAGCCAAGAACAGGGACAGGGGTACAACGAGCAGTACTTC.

The chain links TRBV5-4 to TRBJ2-2; D is possibly TRBD2 (6 bases). The length of the CDR3 is 15 residues. V gave up 9 bases and J gave up 1 base, with 16 bases separating them. CDR1 and CDR2 (germline): SGHNT, YYREEE (reference sequence). The CDR3 spells CATAGGLQNTGELFF. In DNA form, the CDR3 reads TGTGCCACCGCCGGGGGACTCCAGAACACCGGGGAGCTGTTTTTT.

The sample holds one count of this clone. The chain couples TRBV19 to TRBJ1-5, with TRBD1 as a possible D gene (6 bases). The CDR3 covers 16 residues. Per the germline V gene, CDR1 is LNHDA and CDR2 is SQIVND (reference sequence). The V end was cut by 3 bases, the J end by 11 bases, with 23 bases between. The CDR3 sequence is CASSIPRGAPIEAQHF. The CDR3 DNA reads TGTGCCAGTAGTATCCCGCGGGGGGCCCCCATTGAGGCCCAGCATTTT.

The rearrangement uses TRBV5-4 and TRBJ2-6, with 8 bases fitting TRBD1. After removal of 1 base from V and 0 bases from J, the junction contained 3 bases not matched to a gene. Germline lookup yields CDR1 SGHNT and CDR2 YYREEE (reference sequence). The CDR3 covers 17 residues. The CDR3 reads CASSLKTGVSGANVLTF. The CDR3 DNA follows: TGTGCCAGCAGCTTGAAGACAGGGGTCTCTGGGGCCAACGTCCTGACTTTC. Full variable domain (missing parts from reference TRBV5-4 and TRBJ2-6): ETGVTQSPTHLIKTRGQQVTLRCSSQSGHNTVSWYQQALGQGPQFIFQYYREEENGRGNFPPRFSGLQFPNYSSELNVNALELDDSALYLCASSLKTGVSGANVLTFGAGSRLTVL.

The rearrangement links TRBV19 to TRBJ2-6, with D maybe TRBD1 (6 bases). CDR3 length: 16 amino acids. The V gene's germline CDR1 is LNHDA and CDR2 SQIVND (reference sequence). Trimming removed 3 bases at V and 4 bases at J, with 13 bases between. In DNA, the CDR3 is TGTGCCAGTAGTATGGGGGCAGGGTCCGGGGCCAACGTCCTGACTTTC. Protein sequence: CASSMGAGSGANVLTF. The full variable domain, rest sourced from reference TRBV19 and TRBJ2-6, is DGGITQSPKYLFRKEGQNVTLSCEQNLNHDAMYWYRQDPGQGLRLIYYSQIVNDFQKGDIAEGYSVSREKKESFPLTVTSAQKNPTAFYLCASSMGAGSGANVLTFGAGSRLTVL.

The chain links TRBV2 to TRBJ2-2; perhaps TRBD2 as D (5 bases). Germline CDR1 SNHLY, CDR2 FYNNEI. This CDR3 has 15 residues. Trimming cost V 4 bases and J 0 bases, with 9 bases left between them. CDR3 sequence reads: CASSVEAANTGELFF. Here the CDR3 DNA reads TGTGCCAGCAGTGTGGAGGCCGCGAACACCGGGGAGCTGTTTTTT.

This chain uses TRBV6-2 or TRBV6-3 with TRBJ2-1; weak D call: TRBD1 (5 bases). The germline V gene encodes CDR1 MNHEY and CDR2 SVGEGT. V gave up 4 bases and J gave up 8 bases, with 12 bases separating them. CDR3 length equals 13 residues. This CDR3 is CASSLIGVDEQFF. In DNA, the CDR3 is TGTGCCAGCAGTTTAATAGGGGTCGATGAGCAGTTCTTC.